The sequence of this T cell receptor (beta chain) was determined in a study of cytotoxic CD8 clonotypes in ibrutinib-treated CLL. Germline assignment: CDR1 SGDLS and CDR2 YYNGEE. V lost 0 bases and J lost 5, with 8 bases in between. This CDR3 spans 13 amino acids. A remark on this clone: Its specificity is unknown.

Study-wide results and limits: Patients had baseline clonality above age-matched healthy donors, and this clonality moved with circulating CD8+ T-cell counts.

Sequencing used immunoSEQ multiplex PCR; TCRdb keeps in-frame clones, though not all of them. The sample lists over 110,000 clones, 85% to 95% seen once, with 10% to 11% in the top ten. The clonotype originates from a human donor with chronic lymphocytic leukemia. This specimen consisted of PBMCs, obtained after 12 months of ibrutinib treatment. The J gene is TRBJ2-5, the V gene TRBV9; D gene ambiguous. This chain's CDR3 is CASSVGSFETQYF. The CDR3 coding sequence is TGTGCCAGCAGCGTAGGGTCTTTCGAGACCCAGTACTTC. The full variable domain, with the rest looked up from reference TRBV9 and TRBJ2-5, is DSGVTQTPKHLITATGQRVTLRCSPRSGDLSVYWYQQSLDQGLQFLIQYYNGEERAKGNILERFSAQQFPDLHSELNLSSLELGDSALYFCASSVGSFETQYFGPGTRLLVL.